Listed below are T cell receptor beta chains from one sample, sequenced in a study of blood T cell repertoires in COVID-19. TCRdb's table, derived via immunoSEQ multiplex PCR, lists solely in-frame clones and lacks some. The sample includes 140,000 or so clones, around 75% of them seen just once. The specimen sequenced was peripheral blood. The receptors were sampled from a woman in her 70s with COVID-19, enrolled during active disease. Each CDR3 is given with its conserved first and last residue. The D gene is left open where the match is weak. Clone size is not always given. Where it is, it says once, few, many or a class for expanded clones.

abundance,v_gene,j_gene,d_gene,CDR3aa,CDR3nt
-,TRBV3-1/TRBV3-2,TRBJ1-6,TRBD1,CASSQPTGSSPLHF,TGTGCCAGCAGCCAACCGACAGGGAGTTCACCCCTCCACTTT
few,TRBV24-1,TRBJ2-6,TRBD2,CATGSGDRSGANVLTF,TGTGCCACCGGTAGCGGGGATCGCTCTGGGGCCAACGTCCTGACTTTC
-,TRBV5-5,TRBJ1-5,-,CASSATENSNQPQHF,TGTGCCAGCAGCGCGACAGAGAATAGCAATCAGCCCCAGCATTTT
few,TRBV6-5,TRBJ1-1,-,CASSPPNLNTEAFF,TGTGCCAGCAGTCCGCCAAACTTGAACACTGAAGCTTTCTTT
-,TRBV5-4,TRBJ2-5,-,CASSLSPLAFQETQYF,TGTGCCAGCAGCTTGAGTCCCCTAGCTTTCCAAGAGACCCAGTACTTC
-,TRBV3-1/TRBV3-2,TRBJ1-1,-,CASSQPTGSTEAFF,TGTGCCAGCAGCCAACCGACAGGTTCAACTGAAGCTTTCTTT
-,TRBV6-5,TRBJ2-3,TRBD2,CASRREAGGTDTQYF,TGTGCCAGCAGGAGGGAAGCGGGGGGCACAGATACGCAGTATTTT
-,TRBV5-6,TRBJ1-5,-,CASSSGFDNQPQHF,TGTGCCAGCAGCTCCGGGTTTGACAATCAGCCCCAGCATTTT
-,TRBV6-5,TRBJ2-7,TRBD2,CASSRTSGGSYEQYF,TGTGCCAGCAGTAGGACTAGCGGGGGGAGCTACGAGCAGTACTTC
-,TRBV19,TRBJ1-2,-,CASSGQTIYGYTF,TGTGCCAGTAGTGGCCAGACTATCTATGGCTACACCTTC
-,TRBV18,TRBJ2-1,TRBD1,CASSLRTGVYEQFF,TGTGCCAGCTCACTAAGGACAGGGGTATACGAGCAGTTCTTC
many,TRBV14,TRBJ2-7,TRBD1,CASSQQTGGFYEQYF,TGTGCCAGCAGCCAGCAGACAGGGGGATTCTACGAGCAGTACTTC
-,TRBV7-9,TRBJ1-3,-,CASSLQQGISGNTIYF,TGTGCCAGCAGCTTACAACAGGGTATCTCTGGAAACACCATATATTTT
-,TRBV30,TRBJ1-1,-,CAWSPLGEGVNTEAFF,TGTGCCTGGAGTCCCCTAGGTGAGGGGGTGAACACTGAAGCTTTCTTT
-,TRBV7-3,TRBJ2-1,-,CASSLTFRADYNEQFF,TGTGCCAGCAGCTTAACGTTCAGGGCCGACTACAATGAGCAGTTCTTC
-,TRBV4-1,TRBJ2-7,-,CASSQEGTPWDEQYF,TGCGCCAGCAGCCAAGAGGGGACACCCTGGGACGAGCAGTACTTC
-,TRBV30,TRBJ1-1,TRBD1,CAWSVDRYEAFF,TGTGCCTGGAGCGTGGACAGGTATGAAGCTTTCTTT
-,TRBV3-1/TRBV3-2,TRBJ1-3,-,CASSQAGKGYF,TGTGCCAGCAGCCAAGCCGGGAAAGGGTATTTT
few,TRBV3-1/TRBV3-2,TRBJ2-5,-,CASSPGHFGGETQYF,TGTGCCAGCAGCCCCGGTCACTTCGGCGGGGAGACCCAGTACTTC
once,TRBV15,TRBJ2-2,TRBD1,CATRRDRGGAGELFF,TGTGCCACCAGGAGGGACAGGGGAGGAGCCGGGGAGCTGTTTTTT
-,TRBV2,TRBJ1-2,-,CASSTTAHGYTF,TGTGCCAGCAGTACGACAGCCCATGGCTACACCTTC
few,TRBV3-1/TRBV3-2,TRBJ2-3,TRBD1,CASSDTGQGGDTQYF,TGTGCCAGCAGCGACACAGGACAGGGGGGAGATACGCAGTATTTT
-,TRBV9,TRBJ1-5,-,CASSVGSGGVGQPQHF,TGTGCCAGCAGCGTAGGCTCGGGGGGCGTGGGGCAGCCCCAGCATTTT
-,TRBV19,TRBJ2-5,TRBD2,CASAKLAESSTAQYF,TGTGCCAGTGCCAAACTAGCGGAGTCGTCAACGGCCCAGTACTTC
-,TRBV5-1,TRBJ1-3,-,CASSLPGGAGNTIYF,TGCGCCAGCAGCTTGCCCGGAGGGGCTGGAAACACCATATATTTT
-,TRBV5-1,TRBJ2-1,TRBD2,CASSKNSGGPYNEQFF,TGCGCCAGCAGCAAAAATAGCGGGGGGCCTTACAATGAGCAGTTCTTC
-,TRBV5-8,TRBJ1-5,-,CASRMSGLSNQPQHF,TGTGCCAGCAGAATGTCGGGACTGAGCAATCAGCCCCAGCATTTT
-,TRBV7-2,TRBJ2-3,-,CASFIPSGGSTDTQYF,TGTGCCAGCTTTATCCCAAGCGGTGGATCCACAGATACGCAGTATTTT
-,TRBV3-1/TRBV3-2,TRBJ2-1,TRBD1,CASSPLPGQGKNEQFF,TGTGCCAGCAGCCCCCTTCCGGGACAGGGGAAAAATGAGCAGTTCTTC
-,TRBV5-1,TRBJ1-4,TRBD1,CASSPGTGNEKLFF,TGCGCCAGCAGCCCTGGGACAGGGAATGAAAAACTGTTTTTT
-,TRBV5-1,TRBJ1-1,-,CASSLRENTEAFF,TGCGCCAGCAGCTTAAGAGAGAACACTGAAGCTTTCTTT
-,TRBV13,TRBJ1-2,-,CASSLGHTNYGYTF,TGTGCCAGCAGCCTTGGACATACCAACTATGGCTACACCTTC
-,TRBV7-3,TRBJ1-1,-,CASSLGEGTEAFF,TGTGCCAGCAGCTTAGGGGAGGGAACTGAAGCTTTCTTT
-,TRBV6-2/TRBV6-3,TRBJ2-2,TRBD2,CASSYVAGGPDTGELFF,TGTGCCAGCAGTTACGTAGCGGGGGGGCCTGACACCGGGGAGCTGTTTTTT
-,TRBV6-1,TRBJ2-7,-,CASSDRGPDEQYF,TGTGCCAGCAGTGACAGGGGTCCCGACGAGCAGTACTTC
-,TRBV7-2,TRBJ2-7,TRBD1,CASRGFGDRGSFLSYEQYF,TGTGCCAGCAGGGGATTTGGGGACAGAGGATCTTTTCTCTCCTACGAGCAGTACTTC
once,TRBV3-1/TRBV3-2,TRBJ1-2,-,CASSQGQGTSGYTF,TGTGCCAGCAGCCAAGGGCAGGGAACGAGTGGCTACACCTTC
-,TRBV24-1,TRBJ1-2,TRBD1,CATSDETGVRGYTF,TGTGCCACCAGTGACGAGACAGGGGTTCGGGGCTACACCTTC
-,TRBV5-1,TRBJ2-7,TRBD2,CASSSTSGVYEQYF,TGCGCCAGCAGCTCGACTAGCGGCGTCTACGAGCAGTACTTC
-,TRBV7-2,TRBJ2-7,-,CASSLLPGISGPYEQYF,TGTGCCAGCAGCTTATTGCCCGGGATTAGCGGCCCCTACGAGCAGTACTTC
once,TRBV2,TRBJ2-3,-,CASSEGGGSGDTQYF,TGTGCCAGCAGTGAAGGAGGAGGGTCTGGGGATACGCAGTATTTT
-,TRBV11-2,TRBJ2-3,TRBD1,CASSRDSYTQYF,TGTGCCAGCAGCAGGGACAGTTATACGCAGTATTTT
-,TRBV5-1,TRBJ1-2,TRBD1,CASSLGGQGNYGYTF,TGCGCCAGCAGCTTGGGCGGACAGGGGAACTATGGCTACACCTTC
-,TRBV5-6,TRBJ1-5,TRBD1,CASSFMGTGLGNQPQHF,TGTGCCAGCAGCTTCATGGGGACAGGGTTGGGCAATCAGCCCCAGCATTTT
-,TRBV10-3,TRBJ1-2,TRBD1,CAISESAGQGSGYTF,TGTGCCATCAGTGAGTCCGCCGGACAGGGAAGCGGCTACACCTTC
-,TRBV4-1,TRBJ2-3,-,CASSQAADTQYF,TGCGCCAGCAGCCAAGCTGCAGATACGCAGTATTTT